This T cell receptor (beta chain) was captured by sequencing in a study of CD8 T cells in Susac syndrome (dated by TCRdb to about 2019). Background for the entire study: Among the Susac syndrome patients who were sequenced, clinically active disease was present in about six and clinical remission was observed in fewer than ten. At the time of blood withdrawal, Susac syndrome patients were either therapy-naive, taking corticosteroids (with some also receiving IVIg), or on IVIg alone. The study used repertoire sequencing to test whether antigen drove CD8+ T cell activation and differentiation in Susac syndrome. Study-level results and caveats: The CD4+ T cell repertoire of patients with Susac syndrome showed no detectable clonal expansion. The number of individuals in the TCR sequencing and HLA analysis was recognized as being relatively small.

This clonotype was detected a few times. The antigen it binds to is not known. Base qualities are not at hand, and no much larger clone is one base apart. RNA was extracted using the RNeasy kit, and roughly 0.5 to 1 ug of the RNA was reverse transcribed with random hexamers. The immunoSEQ multiplex PCR assay, covering 54 Vbeta and 13 Jbeta segments, was used to amplify TCR beta CDR3 regions. PCR amplification bias was corrected by using a synthetic template baseline for primer optimization and computational correction. Turning to the authors' computational methods: Reads were annotated to V, D and J genes according to IMGT and were analyzed with immunoSEQ Analyzer, with only productive sequences retained. Clonality was computed as one minus Shannon entropy normalized by log2 of the number of productive unique sequences. Public and private clones were assessed among the 100 most prevalent clones of each patient and control. Clones were defined as Susac-specific when absent from the healthy and MS cohorts, from 1052 published viral clones and from other ImmuneACCESS disease sequences. TCRdb cleaned the public reads at Q25 with fastp, built clones with MiXCR and kept in-frame beta chains. Each record represents a unique CDR3 protein, reported with the most common genes and DNA among its rows. The V and J calls were determined by TCRdb, not by the authors. Within this sample are about 150,000 distinct CDR3 sequences, with 85% to 95% of them counted one time only. The biggest ten clones account for 0.16% of the sample.

V drops 6 bases and J drops 1 base, leaving 2 bases in between. The cysteine opens and the phenylalanine closes a CDR3 of 11 amino acids. Of all the DNA, just the CDR3 is kept, 33 bases in frame from base 1. High-throughput TCR beta sequencing profiled peripheral blood CD8+ and CD4+ T cells from healthy donors, Susac syndrome patients and multiple sclerosis patients. Recently defined diagnostic criteria for definite or probable disease were met by the Susac syndrome patients. Bulk CD8+ and CD4+ T cells were purified magnetically by negative isolation, whereas CD8+ TEMRA cells were enriched by FACS. Blood was drawn into EDTA tubes, processed within 24 hours, and PBMCs were isolated by density gradient centrifugation. PBMCs destined for TCR sequencing were cryopreserved in liquid nitrogen and later thawed in a 37 °C water bath. The sorted or isolated CD4+, CD8+ and CD8+ TEMRA cells reached a purity of at least 90%.

Sequenced input: CD4+ T cells from PBMCs. The sequence was collected from a human donor with Susac syndrome. In this chain, TRBV12-3 or TRBV12-4 is recombined with TRBJ2-3; the D gene is not confidently resolved. In nucleotide form, the sequence is TGTGCCAGCAGACGCACAGATACGCAGTATTTT. This encodes CASRRTDTQYF.